These T cell receptor beta chains were read from a single sample in a study of cytomegalovirus exposure and HLA in healthy donors. Method: immunoSEQ multiplex PCR; TCRdb's copy keeps in-frame clones and lacks some. The data hold 91,000 or so clones, with about three quarters observed a single time. Sequenced input: PBMCs. The source of these receptors is a man aged 30-40 years in good health and CMV-seropositive. Each CDR3 is given with its conserved first and last residue. Fields, in order: J gene, V gene, clone size, CDR3 length, CDR3 protein. For some rows the clone size is stated as once, few or many, or as a class when expanded; others skip it.

j_call: TRBJ1-6; v_call: TRBV4-1; clone_size: NA; cdr3_length: 16; cdr3_aa: CASSQEGGDYNSPLHF
j_call: TRBJ2-5; v_call: TRBV5-4; clone_size: NA; cdr3_length: 16; cdr3_aa: CASSPWSGSPKETQYF
j_call: TRBJ1-6; v_call: TRBV7-2; clone_size: NA; cdr3_length: 15; cdr3_aa: CASSLGSSQNSPLHF
j_call: TRBJ1-1; v_call: TRBV4-2; clone_size: NA; cdr3_length: 15; cdr3_aa: CASSQGDRENTEAFF
j_call: TRBJ2-2; v_call: TRBV6-1; clone_size: NA; cdr3_length: 16; cdr3_aa: CASSGGASGHTGELFF
j_call: TRBJ2-2; v_call: TRBV30; clone_size: NA; cdr3_length: 15; cdr3_aa: CAWTLGGEDTGELFF
j_call: TRBJ2-3; v_call: TRBV6-1; clone_size: NA; cdr3_length: 14; cdr3_aa: CASSEVGGTDTQYF
j_call: TRBJ1-1; v_call: TRBV7-9; clone_size: NA; cdr3_length: 14; cdr3_aa: CASRSPGMNTEAFF
j_call: NA; v_call: TRBV5-1; clone_size: NA; cdr3_length: 14; cdr3_aa: CASSPGTGGYEQYF
j_call: TRBJ2-3; v_call: TRBV6-5; clone_size: once; cdr3_length: 14; cdr3_aa: CASSYSRVTDTQYF
j_call: TRBJ2-5; v_call: TRBV11-2; clone_size: NA; cdr3_length: 15; cdr3_aa: CASSAGFGVGETQYF
j_call: TRBJ1-1; v_call: TRBV6-5; clone_size: NA; cdr3_length: 15; cdr3_aa: CASSYWRSEGTEAFF
j_call: TRBJ1-1; v_call: TRBV2; clone_size: NA; cdr3_length: 15; cdr3_aa: CASYRGGLANTEAFF
j_call: TRBJ1-1; v_call: TRBV9; clone_size: NA; cdr3_length: 15; cdr3_aa: CASSGAAGGGTEAFF
j_call: TRBJ1-1; v_call: TRBV15; clone_size: NA; cdr3_length: 15; cdr3_aa: CATSGRQLMNTEAFF